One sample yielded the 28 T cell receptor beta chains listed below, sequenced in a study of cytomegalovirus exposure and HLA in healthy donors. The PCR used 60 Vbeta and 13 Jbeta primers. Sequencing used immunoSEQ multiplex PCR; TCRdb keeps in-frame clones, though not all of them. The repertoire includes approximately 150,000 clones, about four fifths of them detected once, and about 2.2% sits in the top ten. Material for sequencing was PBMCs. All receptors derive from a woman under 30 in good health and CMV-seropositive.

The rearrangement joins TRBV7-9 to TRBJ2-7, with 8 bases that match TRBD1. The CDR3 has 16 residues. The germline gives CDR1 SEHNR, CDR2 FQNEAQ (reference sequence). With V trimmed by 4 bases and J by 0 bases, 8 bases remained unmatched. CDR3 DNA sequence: TGTGCCAGCAGCTACACGTCCGGGACAGGCTCCTACGAGCAGTACTTC. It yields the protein CASSYTSGTGSYEQYF.

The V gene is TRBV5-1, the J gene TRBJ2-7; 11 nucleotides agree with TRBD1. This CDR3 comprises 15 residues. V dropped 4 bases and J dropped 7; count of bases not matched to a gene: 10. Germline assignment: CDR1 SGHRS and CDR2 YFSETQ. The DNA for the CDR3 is TGCGCCAGCAGCCCCCCCGGACAGGGGGCGAGTGAGCAGTACTTC. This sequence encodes CASSPPGQGASEQYF.

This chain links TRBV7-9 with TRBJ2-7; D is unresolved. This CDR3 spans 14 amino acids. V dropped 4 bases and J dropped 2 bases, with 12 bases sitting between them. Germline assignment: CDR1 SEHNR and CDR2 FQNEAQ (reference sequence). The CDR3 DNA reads TGTGCCAGCAGCTCCGTTGACTCAGCCTACGAGCAGTACTTC. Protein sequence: CASSSVDSAYEQYF.

The CDR3 coding sequence is TGTGCCAGCAGCCCGCCGGGGAGCTACTCTGGCTACACCTTC. Translation: CASSPPGSYSGYTF. The J gene is TRBJ1-2, the V gene TRBV7-8; D gene unclear. This CDR3 has 14 residues. Germline-derived CDR1 and CDR2 are SGHVS and FQNEAQ. V dropped 5 bases and J dropped 7 bases, with 17 bases sitting between them.

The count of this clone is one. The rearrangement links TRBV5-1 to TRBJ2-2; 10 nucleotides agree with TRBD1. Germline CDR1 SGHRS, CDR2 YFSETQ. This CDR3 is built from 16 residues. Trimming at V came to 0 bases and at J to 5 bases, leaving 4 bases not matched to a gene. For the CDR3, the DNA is TGCGCCAGCAGCTTGGGACAGGGGGCCTTTACCGGGGAGCTGTTTTTT. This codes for CASSLGQGAFTGELFF.

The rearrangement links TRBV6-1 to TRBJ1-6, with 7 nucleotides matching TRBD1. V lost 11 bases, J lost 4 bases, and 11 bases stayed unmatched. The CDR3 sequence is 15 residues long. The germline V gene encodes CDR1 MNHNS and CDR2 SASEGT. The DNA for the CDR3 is TGTGCCTCAGATGTGACAGGGACGTATAATTCACCCCTCCACTTT. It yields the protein CASDVTGTYNSPLHF.

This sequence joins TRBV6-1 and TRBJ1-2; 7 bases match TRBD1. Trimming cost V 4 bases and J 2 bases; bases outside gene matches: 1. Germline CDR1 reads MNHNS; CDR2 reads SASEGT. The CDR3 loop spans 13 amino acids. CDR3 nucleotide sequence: TGTGCCAGCAGTGCGACAGGGAACTATGGCTACACCTTC. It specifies CASSATGNYGYTF.

The CDR3 spells CASSTTSGGLETQYF. CDR3 in DNA: TGTGCCAGCAGCACAACAAGCGGGGGACTCGAGACCCAGTACTTC. The chain has TRBV2 and TRBJ2-5; 8 nucleotides match TRBD2. The V and J ends lost 6 bases and 5 bases, in that order; junction bases with no gene match: 11. CDR1 SNHLY and CDR2 FYNNEI come from the germline V gene. CDR3 length: 15 amino acids.

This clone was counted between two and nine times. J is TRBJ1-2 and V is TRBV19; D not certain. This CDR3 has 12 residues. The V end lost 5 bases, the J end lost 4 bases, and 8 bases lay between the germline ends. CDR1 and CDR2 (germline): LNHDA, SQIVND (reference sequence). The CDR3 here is CASSDPSYGYTF. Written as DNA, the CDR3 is TGTGCCAGTAGTGATCCGAGCTATGGCTACACCTTC.

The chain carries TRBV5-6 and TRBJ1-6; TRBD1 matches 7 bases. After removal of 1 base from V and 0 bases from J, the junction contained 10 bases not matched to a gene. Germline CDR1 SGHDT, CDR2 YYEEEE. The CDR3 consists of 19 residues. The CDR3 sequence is CASSLYSMTGSSYNSPLHF. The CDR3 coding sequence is TGTGCCAGCAGCTTGTACTCGATGACAGGGAGCTCCTATAATTCACCCCTCCACTTT.

In DNA form, the CDR3 reads TGTGCCAGCAGCTTAGTTGGGGCCGGCCAAGAGACCCAGTACTTC. Its translation: CASSLVGAGQETQYF. The chain links TRBV7-6 to TRBJ2-5, with a weak D call TRBD1 (5 bases). The CDR3 is 15 amino acids. The V end was cut by 1 base, the J end by 1 base, with 10 bases between. Germline lookup yields CDR1 SGHVS and CDR2 FNYEAQ.

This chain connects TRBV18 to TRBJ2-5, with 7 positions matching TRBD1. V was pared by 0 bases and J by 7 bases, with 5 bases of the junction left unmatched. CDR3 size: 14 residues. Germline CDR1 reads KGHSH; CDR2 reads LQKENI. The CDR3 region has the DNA TGTGCCAGCTCACCACCTGAGGGGGCGGGGACCCAGTACTTC. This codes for CASSPPEGAGTQYF.

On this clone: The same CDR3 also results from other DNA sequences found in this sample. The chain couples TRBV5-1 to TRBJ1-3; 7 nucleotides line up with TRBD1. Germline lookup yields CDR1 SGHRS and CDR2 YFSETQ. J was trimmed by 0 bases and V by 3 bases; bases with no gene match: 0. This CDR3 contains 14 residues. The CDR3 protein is CASSSGGSGNTIYF. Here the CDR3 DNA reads TGCGCCAGCAGCTCAGGGGGCTCTGGAAACACCATATATTTT. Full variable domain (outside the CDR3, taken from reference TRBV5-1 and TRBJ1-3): KAGVTQTPRYLIKTRGQQVTLSCSPISGHRSVSWYQQTPGQGLQFLFEYFSETQRNKGNFPGRFSGRQFSNSRSEMNVSTLELGDSALYLCASSSGGSGNTIYFGEGSWLTVV.

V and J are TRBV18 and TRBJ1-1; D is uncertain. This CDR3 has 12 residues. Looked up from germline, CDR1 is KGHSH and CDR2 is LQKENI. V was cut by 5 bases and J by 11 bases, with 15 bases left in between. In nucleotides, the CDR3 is TGTGCCAGCTCAACTGACGAGACCGGGGCTTTCTTT. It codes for CASSTDETGAFF.

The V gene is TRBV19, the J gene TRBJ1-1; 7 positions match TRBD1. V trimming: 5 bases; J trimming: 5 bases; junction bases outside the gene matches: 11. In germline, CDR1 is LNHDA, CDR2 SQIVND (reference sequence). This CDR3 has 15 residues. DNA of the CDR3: TGTGCCAGTAGTCCCGGACAGGCAACGGGGACTGAAGCTTTCTTT. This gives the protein CASSPGQATGTEAFF. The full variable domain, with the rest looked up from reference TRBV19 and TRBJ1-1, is DGGITQSPKYLFRKEGQNVTLSCEQNLNHDAMYWYRQDPGQGLRLIYYSQIVNDFQKGDIAEGYSVSREKKESFPLTVTSAQKNPTAFYLCASSPGQATGTEAFFGQGTRLTVV.

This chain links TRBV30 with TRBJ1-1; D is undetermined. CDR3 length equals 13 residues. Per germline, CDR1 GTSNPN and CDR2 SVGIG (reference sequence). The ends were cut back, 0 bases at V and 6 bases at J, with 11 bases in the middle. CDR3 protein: CAWSVGGLPEAFF. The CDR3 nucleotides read TGTGCCTGGAGTGTAGGAGGTTTACCTGAAGCTTTCTTT.

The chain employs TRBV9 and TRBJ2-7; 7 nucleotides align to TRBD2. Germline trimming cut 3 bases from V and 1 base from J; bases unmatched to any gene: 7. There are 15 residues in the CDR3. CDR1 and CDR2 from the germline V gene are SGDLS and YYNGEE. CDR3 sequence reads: CASSAQAGRSYEQYF. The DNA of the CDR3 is TGTGCCAGCAGCGCCCAAGCGGGGAGGTCCTACGAGCAGTACTTC.

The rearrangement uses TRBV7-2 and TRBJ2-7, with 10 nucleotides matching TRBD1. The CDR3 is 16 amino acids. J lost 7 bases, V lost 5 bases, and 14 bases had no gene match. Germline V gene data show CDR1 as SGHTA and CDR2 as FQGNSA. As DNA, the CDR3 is TGTGCCAGCAGCCTAAGAAGACAGGGGGCCTTAGCGGAGCAGTACTTC. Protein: CASSLRRQGALAEQYF.

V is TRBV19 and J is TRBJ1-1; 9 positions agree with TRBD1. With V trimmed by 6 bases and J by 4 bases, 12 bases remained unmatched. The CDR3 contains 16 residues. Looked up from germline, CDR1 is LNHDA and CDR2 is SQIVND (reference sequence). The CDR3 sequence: CASRRDRDGGGTEAFF. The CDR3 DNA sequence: TGTGCCAGTAGGAGGGACAGGGACGGGGGTGGCACTGAAGCTTTCTTT.

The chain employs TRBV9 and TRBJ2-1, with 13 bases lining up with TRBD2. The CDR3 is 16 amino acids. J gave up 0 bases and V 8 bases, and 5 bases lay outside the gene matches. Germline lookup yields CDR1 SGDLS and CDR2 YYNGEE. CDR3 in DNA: TGTGCCAGTAGTACTAGCGGGGGGGTCTCCTACAATGAGCAGTTCTTC. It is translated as CASSTSGGVSYNEQFF.

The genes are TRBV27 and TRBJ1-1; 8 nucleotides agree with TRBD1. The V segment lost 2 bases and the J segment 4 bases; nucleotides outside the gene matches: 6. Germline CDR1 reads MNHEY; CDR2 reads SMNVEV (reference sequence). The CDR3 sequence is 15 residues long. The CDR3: CASSLDGRGPTEAFF. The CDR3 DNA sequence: TGTGCCAGCAGTTTAGATGGCAGGGGGCCCACTGAAGCTTTCTTT.

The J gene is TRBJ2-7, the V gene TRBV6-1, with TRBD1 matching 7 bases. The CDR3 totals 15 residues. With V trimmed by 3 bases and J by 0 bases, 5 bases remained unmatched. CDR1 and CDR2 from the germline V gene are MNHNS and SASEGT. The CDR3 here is CASSEASGGSYEQYF. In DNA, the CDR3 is TGTGCCAGCAGTGAGGCCTCAGGGGGCTCCTACGAGCAGTACTTC.

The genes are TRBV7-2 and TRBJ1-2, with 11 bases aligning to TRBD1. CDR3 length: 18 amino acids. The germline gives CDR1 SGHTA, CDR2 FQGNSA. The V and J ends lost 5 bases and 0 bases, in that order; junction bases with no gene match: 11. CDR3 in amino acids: CASSVTGTGGMANYGYTF. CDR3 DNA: TGTGCCAGCAGCGTTACCGGGACAGGGGGGATGGCTAACTATGGCTACACCTTC.

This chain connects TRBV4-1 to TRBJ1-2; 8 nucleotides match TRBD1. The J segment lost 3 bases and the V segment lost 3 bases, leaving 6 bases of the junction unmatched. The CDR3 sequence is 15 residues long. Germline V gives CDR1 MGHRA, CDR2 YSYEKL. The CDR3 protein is CASSQDTGGHYGYTF. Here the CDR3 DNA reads TGCGCCAGCAGCCAGGACACAGGGGGGCACTATGGCTACACCTTC.

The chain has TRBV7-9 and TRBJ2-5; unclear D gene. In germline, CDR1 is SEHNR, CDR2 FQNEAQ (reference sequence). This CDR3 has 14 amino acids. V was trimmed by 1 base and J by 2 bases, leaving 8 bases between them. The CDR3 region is CASSLVSVQETQYF. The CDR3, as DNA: TGTGCCAGCAGCTTAGTGAGTGTTCAAGAGACCCAGTACTTC.

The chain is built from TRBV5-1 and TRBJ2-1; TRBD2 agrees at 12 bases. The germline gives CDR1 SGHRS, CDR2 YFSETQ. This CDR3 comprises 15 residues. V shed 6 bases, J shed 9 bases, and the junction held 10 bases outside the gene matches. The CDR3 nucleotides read TGCGCCAGCACCGCTAGCGGGGGGGCCATTTTTGAGCAGTTCTTC. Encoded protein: CASTASGGAIFEQFF.

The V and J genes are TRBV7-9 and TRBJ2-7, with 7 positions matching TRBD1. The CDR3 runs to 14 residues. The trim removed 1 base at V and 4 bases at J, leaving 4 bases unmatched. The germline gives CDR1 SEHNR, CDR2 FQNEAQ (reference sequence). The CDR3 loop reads CASSLDEQGYEQYF. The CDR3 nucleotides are TGTGCCAGCAGCTTAGATGAACAGGGGTACGAGCAGTACTTC.

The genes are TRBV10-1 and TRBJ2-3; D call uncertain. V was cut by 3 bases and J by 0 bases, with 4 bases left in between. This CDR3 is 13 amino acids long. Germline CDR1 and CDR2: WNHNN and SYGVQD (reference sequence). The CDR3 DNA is TGCGCCAGCAGTGACATGAGCACAGATACGCAGTATTTT. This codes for CASSDMSTDTQYF.